These 17 T cell receptor beta chains came from one sample sequenced in a study of T cells in Graves' hyperthyroidism and ophthalmopathy. TCR beta CDR3 regions were amplified from RNA transcripts. First-round RT-PCR targeting the TCR CDR3 was performed with the HTBI primer set. TCRdb ran MiXCR on the multiplex PCR reads and lists one entry per CDR3 protein. The table has approximately 410,000 distinct CDR3 sequences, about 15% seen once. Material for sequencing was blood. The receptor source for this set is a man aged 18 to 30 with Graves' ophthalmopathy.

This clonotype was recorded only once. A much larger clone lies a single base off, so this may be a read error. The V call is TRBV6-2 or TRBV6-3, the J call TRBJ1-2, with a weak D call TRBD1 (6 bases). Germline CDR1 is MNHEY and CDR2 is SVGEGT. Trimming took 2 bases from V and 10 from J, leaving 20 bases between them. This CDR3 is built from 15 residues. This CDR3 is CASSYGRGAIWDYTF. The CDR3 coding sequence is TGTGCCAGCAGTTACGGAAGGGGGGCCATCTGGGACTACACCTTC.

This clonotype showed up just a few times. The chain combines TRBV4-1 with TRBJ2-7; D possibly corresponds to TRBD2 (7 bases). Trimming shortened V by 0 bases and J by 6 bases, and 24 bases separated the two germline ends. The germline V gene has CDR1 MGHRA and CDR2 YSYEKL. This CDR3 is 18 amino acids long. The CDR3 loop reads CASSQERGGAGRPGEQYF. CDR3 nucleotide sequence: TGCGCCAGCAGCCAAGAAAGAGGGGGGGCGGGGCGCCCTGGCGAGCAGTACTTC.

As regards this clonotype: An end of the junction differs from the germline gene, which may be a read error. The chain is built from TRBV19 and TRBJ2-1; 7 positions match TRBD1. CDR1 and CDR2 (germline): LNHDA, SQIVND (reference sequence). The CDR3 loop spans 16 amino acids. The CDR3 sequence is CASSIATGIAYNEQSF. The CDR3 coding sequence is TGTGCCAGTAGTATAGCGACAGGGATAGCCTACAATGAGCAGTCCTTC.

Ten or more counts support this clonotype. This rearrangement joins TRBV11-2 to TRBJ1-6, with D hard to call. Per the germline V gene, CDR1 is SGHAT and CDR2 is FQNNGV. CDR3 length: 13 residues. V dropped 4 bases and J dropped 9 bases, with 10 bases sitting between them. This CDR3 reads CASSSDLGSPLHF. CDR3 DNA: TGTGCCAGCAGCTCAGATCTCGGTTCACCCCTCCACTTT.

Points on this clonotype: A clone one base away is much larger, so this may be a read error. The chain combines TRBV7-9 with TRBJ2-7, with D possibly matching TRBD2 (5 bases). Germline CDR1 and CDR2: SEHNR and FQNEAQ (reference sequence). The germline V and J ends were trimmed by 8 bases and 0 bases, with 17 bases remaining between them. There are 15 residues in the CDR3. The CDR3 DNA sequence: TGTGCCAGCGGCCACCTCGAGGGAAGCTCCTACGAGCAGTACTTC. It is translated as CASGHLEGSSYEQYF.

V gene TRBV19 combines with J gene TRBJ1-6; 9 positions agree with TRBD1. There are 14 residues in the CDR3. J lost 5 bases, V lost 9 bases, and 5 bases had no gene match. Germline CDR1 reads LNHDA; CDR2 reads SQIVND (reference sequence). The CDR3 DNA follows: TGTGCCAGCTCCGGGACAGGGAATAATTCACCCCTCCACTTT. It is translated as CASSGTGNNSPLHF.

In its sample, this clonotype was seen many times. The CDR3 sequence: CASSIAGAGILTEAFF. For the CDR3, the DNA is TGTGCCAGCAGCATCGCTGGTGCGGGTATCCTGACTGAAGCTTTCTTT. The gene calls are TRBV28 and TRBJ1-1, with D unresolved. This CDR3 has 16 residues. Per the germline V gene, CDR1 is MDHEN and CDR2 is SYDVKM. V lost 6 bases to trimming and J lost 5 bases, with 22 bases between them.

V is TRBV12-3 or TRBV12-4 and J is TRBJ2-1, with D perhaps given as TRBD1 or TRBD2 (5 bases each). The germline V and J ends were trimmed by 7 bases and 0 bases, with 16 bases remaining between them. The CDR3 extends over 16 amino acids. As DNA, the CDR3 is TGTGCCAGCAACCACCTCGGGGCCCGCTCCTACAATGAGCAGTTCTTC. Its protein is CASNHLGARSYNEQFF.

The chain carries TRBV29-1 and TRBJ2-1; tentatively, D is TRBD2 (6 bases). Looked up from germline, CDR1 is SQVTM and CDR2 is ANQGSEA. The length of the CDR3 is 12 residues. Trimming took off 3 bases at V and 6 bases at J, with 9 bases between the two ends. For the CDR3, the DNA is TGCAGCGTTGAGGTGACTAGCAATGAGCAGTTCTTC. This gives the protein CSVEVTSNEQFF.

This clonotype showed up just a few times. A much bigger clone sits one base away, suggesting this may be a read error. The chain uses TRBV12-3 or TRBV12-4 and TRBJ2-3; D is perhaps TRBD1 or TRBD2 (5 bases each). The CDR3 contains 14 residues. For the CDR3, the DNA is TGTGCCAGCAACCCGCGGGTTACCACAGGTACGCAGTATTTT. Protein: CASNPRVTTGTQYF.

This clonotype showed up just a few times. V and J are TRBV4-2 and TRBJ1-2, with 7 positions matching TRBD1. There are 16 residues in the CDR3. The ends lost 0 bases at V and 4 bases at J; junction bases unmatched: 8. Germline loops: CDR1 LGHNA, CDR2 YNFKEQ. Here the CDR3 DNA reads TGTGCCAGCAGCCAAGAAGGGGGCGGGAAAAGCTATGGCTACACCTTC. Protein product: CASSQEGGGKSYGYTF.

This chain connects TRBV10-1 to TRBJ2-7, with a weak D call TRBD1 (6 bases). Trimming removed 8 bases at V and 7 bases at J, with 21 bases between. Per germline, CDR1 WNHNN and CDR2 SYGVQD (reference sequence). This CDR3 has 14 residues. CDR3 bases: TGCGCCAGCGCGCAGGGGCCCGGGGAGAGGGAGCAGTACTTC. Residues: CASAQGPGEREQYF.

There are many counts of this clonotype. J is TRBJ2-7 and V is TRBV7-2; TRBD2 agrees at 8 bases. This CDR3 comprises 15 residues. Germline V gene sequence: CDR1 SGHTA, CDR2 FQGNSA. The junction had 13 bases not matched to a gene; V was cut back by 5 bases and J by 7 bases. The CDR3 reads CASSPGGGPLVEQYF. CDR3 bases: TGTGCCAGCAGCCCGGGCGGGGGGCCTCTAGTTGAGCAGTACTTC.

This clonotype has ten or more counts. The chain recombines TRBV20-1 with TRBJ2-7; tentatively, D is TRBD2 (5 bases). In germline, CDR1 is DFQATT, CDR2 SNEGSKA (reference sequence). The CDR3 contains 15 residues. The V gene lost 1 base and the J gene lost 0 bases, with 13 bases spanning the gap. Here the CDR3 DNA reads TGCAGTGCTAGAGGCGCGAGCGGTAGCTCCTACGAGCAGTACTTC. It translates to CSARGASGSSYEQYF.

Only a few counts were recorded for this clonotype. This rearrangement joins TRBV29-1 to TRBJ2-2; possibly TRBD1 for D (5 bases). Trimming took off 7 bases at V and 3 bases at J, with 15 bases between the two ends. CDR3 length equals 14 residues. Germline lookup yields CDR1 SQVTM and CDR2 ANQGSEA. CDR3 DNA sequence: TGCAGCGCCATAGGACATTTCGACACCGGGGAGCTGTTTTTT. Translated, it gives CSAIGHFDTGELFF.

Ten or more counts support this clonotype. This sequence joins TRBV6-1 and TRBJ2-1; D remains unclear. V was trimmed by 10 bases and J by 2 bases, leaving 9 bases between them. This CDR3 spans 12 amino acids. Germline V gene sequence: CDR1 MNHNS, CDR2 SASEGT. CDR3 sequence: CATSGAYNEQFF. CDR3 nucleotides: TGTGCCACCTCCGGAGCCTACAATGAGCAGTTCTTC.

This clonotype was detected ten times or more. This rearrangement joins TRBV4-1 to TRBJ2-2; D is ambiguous. The V end was cut by 3 bases, the J end by 5 bases, with 10 bases between. The germline CDR1 and CDR2 sequences are MGHRA and YSYEKL. The CDR3 consists of 14 residues. The CDR3 reads CASSHAVGTGELFF. The CDR3 coding sequence is TGCGCCAGCAGCCACGCCGTAGGGACCGGGGAGCTGTTTTTT.